These 6 T cell receptor beta chains share one sample of origin, sequenced in a study of radiation and T cells in renal cell carcinoma. As to treatment: treatment-naive control, cytoreductive nephrectomy. The data were produced by immunoSEQ multiplex PCR, yet TCRdb's version contains in-frame clones alone and is incomplete. Of 18,000 or so clones detected, roughly 60% appear once; the ten largest clones hold approximately 30%. The sample here was tumor tissue, taken from a patient whose treatment was nephrectomy without radiotherapy. These receptors came from a man between 50 and 59 years old with renal cell carcinoma.

The genes are TRBV29-1 and TRBJ1-1, with D possibly TRBD1 on 5 matching bases. CDR1 is SQVTM and CDR2 is ANQGSEA in the germline V gene. The CDR3 covers 11 residues. The germline V and J ends were trimmed by 0 bases and 11 bases, with 10 bases remaining between them. CDR3: CSVEDRALAFF. The CDR3 DNA reads TGCAGCGTTGAAGACAGGGCTCTTGCTTTCTTT.

V usage is TRBV7-2 and J usage is TRBJ1-1; D is ambiguous. The V end lost 0 bases, the J end lost 1 base, and 12 bases lay between the germline ends. The CDR3 runs 16 residues. Germline CDR1 is SGHTA and CDR2 is FQGNSA. The CDR3 loop is CASSLARFSGNTEAFF. In nucleotides, the CDR3 is TGTGCCAGCAGCTTAGCCCGGTTTTCTGGGAACACTGAAGCTTTCTTT.

The table lists this clone with many counts. The chain is built from TRBV7-9 and TRBJ2-7, with D maybe TRBD1 (6 bases). The CDR3 runs to 14 residues. Germline assignment: CDR1 SEHNR and CDR2 FQNEAQ (reference sequence). The V end lost 3 bases, the J end lost 4 bases, and 13 bases lay between the germline ends. For the CDR3, the DNA is TGTGCCAGCAGCTTGGGGGCGCGGATGTACGAGCAGTACTTC. Its protein is CASSLGARMYEQYF.

V gene TRBV4-1 combines with J gene TRBJ1-1; 8 positions agree with TRBD1. This CDR3 comprises 18 residues. V gave up 4 bases and J gave up 0 bases; unmatched junction bases: 13. Germline CDR1 is MGHRA and CDR2 is YSYEKL. As DNA, the CDR3 is TGCGCCAGCAGCCCCGCGGTTGCAGGGGGCGCCATGAACACTGAAGCTTTCTTT. Its protein is CASSPAVAGGAMNTEAFF.

This rearrangement joins TRBV27 to TRBJ1-5; tentatively, D is TRBD1 (5 bases). The germline V gene has CDR1 MNHEY and CDR2 SMNVEV (reference sequence). Deletions cut 1 base from V and 3 bases from J, with 13 bases between. The CDR3 has 16 residues. CDR3 loop: CASSLYGTLVNQPQHF. DNA of the CDR3: TGTGCCAGCAGTTTATACGGGACGCTGGTCAATCAGCCCCAGCATTTT.

This clone has a handful of counts. CDR3: CSAPRGETQYF. In nucleotides, the CDR3 is TGCAGTGCCCCGAGGGGGGAGACCCAGTACTTC. The V and J genes are TRBV20-1 and TRBJ2-5; the D gene is possibly TRBD1 (6 bases). The V gene's germline CDR1 is DFQATT and CDR2 SNEGSKA (reference sequence). The CDR3 runs 11 residues. Trimming left V 6 bases short and J 5 bases short, with 10 bases between.